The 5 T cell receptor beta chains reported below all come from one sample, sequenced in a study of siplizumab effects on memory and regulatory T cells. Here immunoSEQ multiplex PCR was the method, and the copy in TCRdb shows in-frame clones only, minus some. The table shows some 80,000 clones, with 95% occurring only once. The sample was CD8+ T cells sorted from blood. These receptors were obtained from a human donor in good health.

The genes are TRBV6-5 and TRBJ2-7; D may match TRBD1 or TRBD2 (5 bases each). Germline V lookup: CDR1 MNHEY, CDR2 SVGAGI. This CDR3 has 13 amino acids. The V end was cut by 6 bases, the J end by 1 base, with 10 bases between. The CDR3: CASSPGPSYEQYF. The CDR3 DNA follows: TGTGCCAGCAGCCCGGGACCGTCCTACGAGCAGTACTTC.

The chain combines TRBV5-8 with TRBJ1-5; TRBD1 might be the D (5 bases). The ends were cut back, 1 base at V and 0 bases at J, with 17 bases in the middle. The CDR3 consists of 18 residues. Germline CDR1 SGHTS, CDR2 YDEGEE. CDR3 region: CASSLSQVGRYSNQPQHF. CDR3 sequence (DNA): TGTGCCAGCAGCTTGAGTCAGGTGGGACGGTATAGCAATCAGCCCCAGCATTTT.

The CDR3 nucleotides are TGCAGTGCCGGGGCCGTCTATGGCTACACCTTC. It codes for CSAGAVYGYTF. The rearrangement joins TRBV20-1 to TRBJ1-2, with a tentative D call TRBD1 (5 bases). CDR1 DFQATT and CDR2 SNEGSKA come from the germline V gene (reference sequence). V lost 6 bases and J lost 4, with 9 bases in between. The CDR3 is 11 residues long.

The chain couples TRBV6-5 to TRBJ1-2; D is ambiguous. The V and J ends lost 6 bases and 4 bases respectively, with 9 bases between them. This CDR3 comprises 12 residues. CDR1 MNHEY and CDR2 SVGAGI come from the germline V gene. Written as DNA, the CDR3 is TGTGCCAGCAGAGAAGGTGGCTATGGCTACACCTTC. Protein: CASREGGYGYTF.

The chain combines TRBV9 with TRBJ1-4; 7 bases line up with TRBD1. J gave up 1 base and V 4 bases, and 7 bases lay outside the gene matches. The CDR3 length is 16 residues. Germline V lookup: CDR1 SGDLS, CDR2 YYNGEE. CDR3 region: CASSQFDRETNEKLFF. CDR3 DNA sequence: TGTGCCAGCAGCCAATTTGACAGGGAAACTAATGAAAAACTGTTTTTT.